This T cell receptor beta chain was obtained from a study of blood T cells in healthy people across ages (dated by TCRdb to the mid-2010s). About the full investigation: In model experiments, roughly one uniquely barcoded TCR beta cDNA molecule per two T cells was captured by template switching. To track age-related changes in TCR beta repertoire diversity, the study relied on deep sequencing normalized with unique cDNA molecular identifiers. The donors were divided into four age groups: young (average approximately 15 years), middle-aged (approximately 41), aged (roughly 66) and long-lived (roughly 88). To avoid experimental bias, donors of different ages were distributed randomly across sequencing lanes. Using the same blood draw, the study looked at two additional independent replicas of 1 million unique cDNA reads for two donors, one aged 18 to 30 and the other aged 80 or older.

Summary of the overall study and its limitations: Estimates of total diversity based on one million sequenced T cells were considered lower bounds and underestimates. Observed TCR beta diversity per million T cells fell roughly linearly with age, and a significant reduction was already apparent by age around 39. Conclusive comparison of naive and antigen-experienced compartments was prevented by the profiling of bulk unsorted PBMCs. Compared with the aged group, the long-lived group had more naive CD4+ T cells, fewer expanded clones and increased TCR diversity, suggesting age selection. Donor CMV infection status was unknown, potentially confounding age-related changes in expanded clonotypes. A strong correlation was found between observed TCR beta diversity and the percentage of naive T cells measured by flow cytometry.

The roughly 39 donors, aged roughly 6 to 90 years, were systemically healthy Caucasian individuals from Russia. Each donor gave ten milliliters of peripheral blood, collected into EDTA-treated Vacutainer tubes. Ficoll-Paque density-gradient centrifugation was used to isolate PBMCs, with at least 7 million per sample. Total RNA was extracted from PBMCs with Trizol reagent, with at least 6 micrograms obtained per sample. Naive CD45RAhigh/CD27high T cell percentages were measured by flow cytometry on a PBMC aliquot from every donor. As to this clonotype: Its antigen remains unidentified. Nothing much larger sits one base from this clone, and base qualities are not available.

Library preparation used 5' RACE. TCRdb shows the sequencer as Illumina HiSeq 2500. A second 7 to 11 cycle PCR used a sample-barcoded 5' primer and a J-beta primer mix. Each TCR beta cDNA molecule received a unique molecular identifier from a template-switch 5' adaptor carrying 12 random nucleotides. At least 2.5 million CDR3-containing paired-end reads were obtained from each sample. All of the RNA was converted into first-strand cDNA using the Mint cDNA synthesis kit, with a TRBC-specific oligonucleotide serving as the primer. Following uracil-DNA glycosylase treatment, a first 18-cycle PCR with universal primers M1SS and BC2_uni_R was performed on all cDNA. Regarding the original processing steps: For normalization, 1 million high-quality reads, each with a distinct molecular identifier, were randomly selected from each sample. Reads sharing molecular identifiers were discarded rather than binned into consensus sequences. CDR3 identification, clonotype clustering and error correction used MiTCR with a Q25 quality threshold and the strictest error-elimination algorithm. A nonparametric unseen species model with Euler transformation was used to estimate a lower bound on total TCR beta diversity. In-frame beta chains were kept once TCRdb had trimmed the public reads at Q25 with fastp and called clones with MiXCR. Identical CDR3 proteins give one entry, which carries the most common genes and DNA. For this entry, the V and J calls and clone size follow TCRdb and not the study's own pipeline. This sample holds fewer than 800,000 distinct CDR3 sequences; 45% to 50% were observed only once. The ten largest make up 30% to 35% of the sample.

Sample: blood. The origin of this receptor is an older woman in good health.

The CDR3 region reads CSARGDAGQSEQYF. The DNA sequence is as follows: TGCAGTGCTAGAGGAGATGCGGGGCAGTCCGAGCAGTACTTC. The chain links TRBV20-1 with TRBJ2-5; matching of 6 bases hints at TRBD2 as the D gene. The J call may be in error: the DNA end matches TRBJ2-7 better. The cysteine opens and the phenylalanine closes a CDR3 of 14 amino acids. Of the read, only the CDR3 DNA is kept; its 42 bases are in frame from base 1. According to the germline V gene (reference sequence), CDR1 reads DFQATT and CDR2 reads SNEGSKA.